The rows below give T cell receptor beta chains drawn from one sample of a study of blood T cell repertoires in COVID-19. Sequenced by immunoSEQ multiplex PCR; TCRdb stores in-frame clones only, minus some. This table holds 200,000 to 300,000 clones, approximately 85% found once. The sample was peripheral blood. Every receptor here comes from a man aged 50 or older with COVID-19, enrolled during active disease. The CDR3 runs from the conserved cysteine through the conserved F or W. D genes are given only for firm matches. Clone size, where shown, is once, few, many, or a class for clones that have expanded.

-,TRBV9,TRBJ1-4,TRBD1,TGTGCCAGCAGCGCCCGGGGCAGGGGGCAGACTAATGAAAAACTGTTTTTT,CASSARGRGQTNEKLFF
-,TRBV19,TRBJ1-6,-,TGTGCCAGTAGTGCCGACAGGATTTTACGGAATTCACCCCTCCACTTT,CASSADRILRNSPLHF
-,TRBV9,TRBJ2-3,-,TGTGCCAGCAACCTATTGGGTCAGGGAGATACGCAGTATTTT,CASNLLGQGDTQYF
-,TRBV3-1/TRBV3-2,TRBJ2-1,TRBD1,TGTGCCAGCAGCCAAGTTGAGTACTACGGGACAGCGATTAGTAATGAGCAGTTCTTC,CASSQVEYYGTAISNEQFF
-,TRBV6-5,TRBJ1-5,TRBD1,TGTGCCAGCAGGGTAACAGGGGGTCAGCCCCAGCATTTT,CASRVTGGQPQHF
-,TRBV5-1,TRBJ2-3,-,TGCGCCAGCAGCTTGGAGCGTGTGGCGGATACGCAGTATTTT,CASSLERVADTQYF
-,TRBV19,TRBJ1-6,-,TGTGCCAGTAATGAGGGCAGGAGAAGTTCACCCCTCCACTTT,CASNEGRRSSPLHF
-,TRBV11-3,TRBJ1-1,TRBD1,TGTGCCAGCAGCTTAGCTAGCGACAGGGGAAGGGACACTGAAGCTTTCTTT,CASSLASDRGRDTEAFF
few,TRBV6-1,TRBJ2-1,TRBD1,TGTGCCAGCAGTGAATTGTGGGAGGACAGGGAGTACAATGAGCAGTTCTTC,CASSELWEDREYNEQFF
-,TRBV19,TRBJ1-1,TRBD1,TGTGCCAGTGAGACAGGGGGCGCGAACACTGAAGCTTTCTTT,CASETGGANTEAFF
few,TRBV5-1,TRBJ2-2,-,TGCGCCAGCAGCTCCACTACGACCACGTGGAGGGCCCAGGCCGGGGAGCTGTTTTTT,CASSSTTTTWRAQAGELFF
-,TRBV9,TRBJ2-1,TRBD1,TGTGCCAGCAGCGAGACCGGGACAGGGACCAATGAGCAGTTCTTC,CASSETGTGTNEQFF
once,TRBV2,TRBJ2-7,-,TGTGCCAGCAGTGTCTCTAGCAGCTCCTACGAGCAGTACTTC,CASSVSSSSYEQYF
-,TRBV28,TRBJ2-1,TRBD1,TGTGCCAGCAGAAGCTATACAGGGGACAATGAGCAGTTCTTC,CASRSYTGDNEQFF
-,TRBV10-2,TRBJ1-6,-,TGCGCCAGCAGCACCCCGACAGGATCACCCCTCCACTTT,CASSTPTGSPLHF
-,TRBV27,TRBJ2-7,TRBD2,TGTGCCAGCAGTTACCGAGGACTAGAGTACGAGCAGTACTTC,CASSYRGLEYEQYF